These 13 T cell receptor beta chains share one sample of origin, sequenced in a study of graft-versus-host responses after intestinal transplantation. The assay was immunoSEQ multiplex PCR, and TCRdb's table has in-frame clones only and misses some. This sample has about 64,000 clones, with 85% to 95% found just once. These receptors lack a known antigen. The sequenced sample was unstimulated CD8+ T cells sorted from spleen or lymph node cells, obtained before transplant. The receptors were sampled from a human donor who was the organ donor for an intestinal transplant.

The V gene is TRBV5-4, the J gene TRBJ2-7; weak D call: TRBD1 (9 bases). The CDR3 spans 19 residues. The germline CDR1 and CDR2 sequences are SGHNT and YYREEE (reference sequence). Deletions cut 3 bases from V and 3 bases from J, with 28 bases between. CDR3 protein: CASSSSDRGPSGYCYEQYF. The CDR3 bases are TGTGCCAGCAGCTCCTCGGACAGGGGCCCTAGCGGGTACTGCTACGAGCAGTACTTC.

The J gene is TRBJ1-1, the V gene TRBV28; 11 bases agree with TRBD1. CDR3 length equals 15 residues. Trimming at V came to 8 bases and at J to 5 bases, leaving 10 bases not matched to a gene. Germline CDR1 reads MDHEN; CDR2 reads SYDVKM. In nucleotides, the CDR3 is TGTGCCAGCTATGGACTTGGGACAGGGGGAACTGAAGCTTTCTTT. Residues: CASYGLGTGGTEAFF.

CDR3 nucleotides: TGCGCCAGCAGCCAAAATCAGGGCAACGAGCAGTACTTC. This gives the protein CASSQNQGNEQYF. The chain employs TRBV4-3 and TRBJ2-7; tentative D call: TRBD1 (5 bases). V was cut by 2 bases and J by 5 bases, with 10 bases left in between. Per germline, CDR1 LGHNA and CDR2 YSLEER. The length of the CDR3 is 13 residues.

This clone has only a few counts. The chain couples TRBV6-1 to TRBJ2-7, with 7 bases lining up with TRBD2. The CDR3 spans 15 residues. Germline CDR1 and CDR2: MNHNS and SASEGT. V shed 7 bases and J 3 bases; nucleotides not matched to a gene: 12. CDR3: CASTPSGGSHYEQYF. The CDR3 bases are TGTGCCAGCACCCCCTCGGGAGGCTCCCACTACGAGCAGTACTTC.

V gene TRBV27 combines with J gene TRBJ2-1, with 7 bases fitting TRBD2. The CDR3 loop spans 13 amino acids. Germline CDR1 is MNHEY and CDR2 is SMNVEV (reference sequence). J gave up 8 bases and V 6 bases, and 7 bases lay outside the gene matches. In DNA, the CDR3 is TGTGCCAGCAGCCGGGACTACACGGATGAGCAGTTCTTC. This codes for CASSRDYTDEQFF.

The rearrangement joins TRBV5-6 to TRBJ2-1; tentatively, D is TRBD2 (7 bases). Trimming took 5 bases from V and 12 from J, leaving 12 bases between them. Germline lookup yields CDR1 SGHDT and CDR2 YYEEEE. The CDR3 loop spans 11 amino acids. CDR3 bases: TGTGCCAGCAGTCGGGAGGACAGGCAGTTCTTC. This codes for CASSREDRQFF.

This chain uses TRBV18 with TRBJ1-2; D is unresolved. The CDR3 is 16 residues long. Trimming shortened V by 1 base and J by 2 bases, and 14 bases separated the two germline ends. The germline gives CDR1 KGHSH, CDR2 LQKENI. CDR3 nucleotides: TGTGCCAGCTCACCACGCGGGAGAACTTCAAACTATGGCTACACCTTC. Translation gives CASSPRGRTSNYGYTF.

The chain recombines TRBV15 with TRBJ1-5, with 8 nucleotides matching TRBD1. In germline, CDR1 is LNHNV, CDR2 YYDKDF (reference sequence). V shed 8 bases and J 4 bases; nucleotides not matched to a gene: 4. The CDR3 sequence is 13 residues long. The CDR3 region has the DNA TGTGCCACCGCAGGGGGCGGAAATCAGCCCCAGCATTTT. Its protein product is CATAGGGNQPQHF.

The chain joins TRBV28 to TRBJ1-5; weak D call: TRBD1 (5 bases). Trimming stripped 4 bases from V and 7 bases from J, with 8 bases between. Germline assignment: CDR1 MDHEN and CDR2 SYDVKM. The CDR3 has 12 residues. CDR3: CASSSGHQPQHF. The CDR3 DNA sequence: TGTGCCAGCAGTTCAGGACACCAGCCCCAGCATTTT.

As DNA, the CDR3 is TGTGCCAGCAGCCCCATAGTTGGAGAGACCCAGTACTTC. It specifies CASSPIVGETQYF. The rearrangement joins TRBV7-8 to TRBJ2-5; D gene uncertain. Deletions cut 5 bases from V and 4 bases from J, with 11 bases between. CDR1 and CDR2 (germline): SGHVS, FQNEAQ. The CDR3 is 13 residues long. Drawing the rest from reference TRBV7-8 and TRBJ2-5, the complete variable domain is GAGVSQSPRYKVAKRGQDVALRCDPISGHVSLFWYQQALGQGPEFLTYFQNEAQLDKSGLPSDRFFAERPEGSVSTLKIQRTQQEDSAVYLCASSPIVGETQYFGPGTRLLVL.

This rearrangement joins TRBV28 to TRBJ2-5, with 7 bases lining up with TRBD2. The V and J ends lost 6 bases and 5 bases, in that order; junction bases with no gene match: 21. Per the germline V gene, CDR1 is MDHEN and CDR2 is SYDVKM. CDR3 length: 18 amino acids. The CDR3 spells CASSNLGGDPGRRETQYF. For the CDR3, the DNA is TGTGCCAGCAGCAACTTGGGGGGGGACCCTGGGCGGAGGGAGACCCAGTACTTC.

V and J are TRBV18 and TRBJ2-2; D is possibly TRBD2 (6 bases). CDR1 is KGHSH and CDR2 is LQKENI in the germline V gene. This CDR3 region has 16 residues. V lost 0 bases to trimming and J lost 1 base, with 9 bases between them. CDR3 loop: CASSPPKAGNTGELFF. CDR3 nucleotides: TGTGCCAGCTCACCACCGAAAGCGGGGAACACCGGGGAGCTGTTTTTT.

The V and J genes are TRBV2 and TRBJ2-7; TRBD1 agrees at 10 bases. V trimming: 7 bases; J trimming: 5 bases; junction bases outside the gene matches: 14. Germline V gene data show CDR1 as SNHLY and CDR2 as FYNNEI. The CDR3 covers 16 residues. The DNA of the CDR3 is TGTGCCAGCACCTTGGTTAGACAGGGGGCGTTCAACGAGCAGTACTTC. It encodes CASTLVRQGAFNEQYF.